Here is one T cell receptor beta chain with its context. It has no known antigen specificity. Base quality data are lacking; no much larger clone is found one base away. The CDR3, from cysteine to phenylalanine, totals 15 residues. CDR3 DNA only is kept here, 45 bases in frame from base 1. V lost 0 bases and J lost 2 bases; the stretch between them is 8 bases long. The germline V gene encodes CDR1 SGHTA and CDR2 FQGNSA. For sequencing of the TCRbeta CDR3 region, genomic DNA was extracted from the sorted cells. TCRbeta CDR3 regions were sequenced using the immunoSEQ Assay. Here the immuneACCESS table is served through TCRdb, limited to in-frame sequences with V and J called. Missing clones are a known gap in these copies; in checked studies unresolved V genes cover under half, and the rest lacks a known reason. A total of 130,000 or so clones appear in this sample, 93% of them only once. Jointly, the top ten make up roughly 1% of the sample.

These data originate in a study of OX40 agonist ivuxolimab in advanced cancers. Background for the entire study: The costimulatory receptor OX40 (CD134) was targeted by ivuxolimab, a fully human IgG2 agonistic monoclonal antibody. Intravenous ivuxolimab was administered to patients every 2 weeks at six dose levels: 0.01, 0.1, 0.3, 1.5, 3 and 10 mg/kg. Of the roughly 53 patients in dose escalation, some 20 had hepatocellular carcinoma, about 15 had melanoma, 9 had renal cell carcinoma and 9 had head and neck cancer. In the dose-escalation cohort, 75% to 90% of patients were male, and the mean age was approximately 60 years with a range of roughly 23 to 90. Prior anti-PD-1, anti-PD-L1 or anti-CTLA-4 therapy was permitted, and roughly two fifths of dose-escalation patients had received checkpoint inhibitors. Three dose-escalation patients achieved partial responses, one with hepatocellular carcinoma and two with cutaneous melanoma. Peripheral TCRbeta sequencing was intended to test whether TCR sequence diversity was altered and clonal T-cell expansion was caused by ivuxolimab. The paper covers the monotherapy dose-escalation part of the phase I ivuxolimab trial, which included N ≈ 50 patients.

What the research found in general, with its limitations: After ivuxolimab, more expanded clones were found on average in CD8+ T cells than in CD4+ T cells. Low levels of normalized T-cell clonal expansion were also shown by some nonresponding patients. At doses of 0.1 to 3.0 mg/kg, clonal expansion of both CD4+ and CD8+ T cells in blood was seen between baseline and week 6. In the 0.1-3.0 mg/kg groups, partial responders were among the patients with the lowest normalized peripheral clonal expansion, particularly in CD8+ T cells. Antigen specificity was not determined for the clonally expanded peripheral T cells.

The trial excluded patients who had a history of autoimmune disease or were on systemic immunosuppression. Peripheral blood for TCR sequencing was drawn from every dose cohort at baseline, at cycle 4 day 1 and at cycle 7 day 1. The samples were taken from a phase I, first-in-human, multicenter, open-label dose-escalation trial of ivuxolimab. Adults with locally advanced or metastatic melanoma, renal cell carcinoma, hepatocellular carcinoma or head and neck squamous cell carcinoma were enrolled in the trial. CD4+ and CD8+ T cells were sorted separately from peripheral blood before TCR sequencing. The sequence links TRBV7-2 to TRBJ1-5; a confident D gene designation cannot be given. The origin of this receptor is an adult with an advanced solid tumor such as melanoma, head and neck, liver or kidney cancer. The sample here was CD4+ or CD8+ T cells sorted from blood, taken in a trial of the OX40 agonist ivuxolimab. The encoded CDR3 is CASSLAGNGNQPQHF. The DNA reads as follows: TGTGCCAGCAGCTTAGCAGGTAATGGCAATCAGCCCCAGCATTTT.